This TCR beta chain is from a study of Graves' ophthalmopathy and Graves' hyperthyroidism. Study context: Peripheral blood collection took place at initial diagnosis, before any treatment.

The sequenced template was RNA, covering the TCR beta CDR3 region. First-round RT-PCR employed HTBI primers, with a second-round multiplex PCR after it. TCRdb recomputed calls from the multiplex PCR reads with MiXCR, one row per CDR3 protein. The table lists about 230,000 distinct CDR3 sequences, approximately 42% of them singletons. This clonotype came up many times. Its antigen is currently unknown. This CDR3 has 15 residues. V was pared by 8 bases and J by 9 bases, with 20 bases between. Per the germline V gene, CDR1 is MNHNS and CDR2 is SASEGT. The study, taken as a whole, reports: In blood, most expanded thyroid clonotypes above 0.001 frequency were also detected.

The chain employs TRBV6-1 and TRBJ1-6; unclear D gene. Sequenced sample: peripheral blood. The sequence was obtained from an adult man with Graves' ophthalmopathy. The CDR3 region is CASQTYGQRISPLHF. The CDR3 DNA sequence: TGTGCCAGCCAAACCTACGGGCAAAGGATTTCACCCCTCCACTTT.